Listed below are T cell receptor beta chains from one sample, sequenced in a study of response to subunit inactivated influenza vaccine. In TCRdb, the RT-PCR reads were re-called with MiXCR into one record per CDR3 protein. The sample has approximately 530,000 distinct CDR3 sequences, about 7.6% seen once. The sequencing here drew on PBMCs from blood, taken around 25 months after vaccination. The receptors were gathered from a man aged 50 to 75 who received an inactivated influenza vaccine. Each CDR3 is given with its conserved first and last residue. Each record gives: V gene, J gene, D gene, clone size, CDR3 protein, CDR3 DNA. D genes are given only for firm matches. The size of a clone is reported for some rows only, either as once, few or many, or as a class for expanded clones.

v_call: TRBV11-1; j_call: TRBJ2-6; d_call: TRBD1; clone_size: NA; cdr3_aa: CASSPRTGMGSGANVLTF; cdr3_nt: TGTGCCAGCAGCCCACGGACAGGGATGGGCTCTGGGGCCAACGTCCTGACTTTC
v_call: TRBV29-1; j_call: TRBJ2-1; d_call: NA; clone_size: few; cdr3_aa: CSVVEGGRNEQFF; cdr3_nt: TGCAGCGTTGTGGAGGGGGGGCGCAATGAGCAGTTCTTC
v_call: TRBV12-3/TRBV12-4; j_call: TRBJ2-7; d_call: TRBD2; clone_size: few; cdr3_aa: CASSFRTSGSYEQYF; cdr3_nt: TGTGCCAGCAGTTTCCGGACTAGCGGCTCCTACGAGCAGTACTTC
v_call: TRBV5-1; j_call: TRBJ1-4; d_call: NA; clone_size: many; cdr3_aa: CASSRGSIEATEKLFF; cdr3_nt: TGCGCCAGCAGTCGCGGGTCGATAGAAGCTACCGAAAAACTGTTTTTT
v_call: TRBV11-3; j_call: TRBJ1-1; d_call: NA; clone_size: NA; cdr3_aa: CASCFLDRSMNTEAFF; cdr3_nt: TGTGCCAGCTGCTTCTTGGACAGATCTATGAACACTGAAGCTTTCTTT
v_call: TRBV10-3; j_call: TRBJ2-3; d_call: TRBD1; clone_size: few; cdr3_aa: CAISGQGDTQYF; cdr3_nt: TGTGCCATCAGTGGACAGGGAGATACGCAGTATTTT
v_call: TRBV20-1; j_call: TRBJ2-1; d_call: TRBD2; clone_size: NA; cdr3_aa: CSATLTSGFYNEQFF; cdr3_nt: TGCAGTGCCACCCTGACTAGCGGGTTTTACAATGAGCAGTTCTTC
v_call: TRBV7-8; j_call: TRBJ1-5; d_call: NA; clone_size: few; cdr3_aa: CASSLAPDQPQHF; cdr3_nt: TGTGCCAGCAGCTTAGCGCCGGATCAGCCCCAGCATTTT
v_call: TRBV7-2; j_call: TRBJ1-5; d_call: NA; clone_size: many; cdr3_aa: CASSFSGLQPQHF; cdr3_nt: TGTGCCAGCAGCTTTTCGGGCCTTCAGCCCCAGCATTTT
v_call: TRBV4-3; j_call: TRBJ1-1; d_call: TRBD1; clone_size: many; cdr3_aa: CASSQMGQPNTEAFF; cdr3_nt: TGCGCCAGCAGCCAAATGGGACAGCCCAACACTGAAGCTTTCTTT
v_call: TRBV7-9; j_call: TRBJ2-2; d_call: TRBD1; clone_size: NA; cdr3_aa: CASRTGDPGELFF; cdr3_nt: TGTGCCAGCAGGACAGGGGACCCCGGGGAGCTGTTTTTT
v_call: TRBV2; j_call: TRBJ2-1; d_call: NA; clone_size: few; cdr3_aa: CASERTISNRNEQFF; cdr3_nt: TGTGCCAGCGAAAGGACCATAAGTAACAGGAATGAGCAGTTCTTC
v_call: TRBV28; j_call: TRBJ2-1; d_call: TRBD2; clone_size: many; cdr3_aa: CASSNTGLAGVRSWRNEQFF; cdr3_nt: TGTGCCAGCAGTAACACGGGACTAGCGGGGGTTAGGTCGTGGAGGAATGAGCAGTTCTTC
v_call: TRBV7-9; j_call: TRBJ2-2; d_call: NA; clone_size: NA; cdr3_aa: CASDNWRPAIGELFF; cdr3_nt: TGTGCCAGCGATAATTGGCGGCCTGCGATCGGGGAGCTGTTTTTT
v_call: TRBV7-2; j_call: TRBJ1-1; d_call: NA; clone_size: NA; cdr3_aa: CASSLGVGRQRGTEAFF; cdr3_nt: TGTGCCAGCAGCTTAGGAGTGGGGCGCCAAAGGGGGACTGAAGCTTTCTTT
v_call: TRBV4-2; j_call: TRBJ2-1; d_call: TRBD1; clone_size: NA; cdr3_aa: CASSQQTGYDEQFF; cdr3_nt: TGTGCCAGCAGCCAACAGACAGGGTACGATGAGCAGTTCTTC
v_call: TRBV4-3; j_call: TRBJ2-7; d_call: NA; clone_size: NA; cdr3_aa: CASSPGWGPSYEQYF; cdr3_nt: TGCGCCAGCAGCCCGGGGTGGGGACCGTCCTACGAGCAGTACTTC
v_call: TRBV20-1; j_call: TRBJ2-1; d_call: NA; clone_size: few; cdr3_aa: CSASGRAANEQFF; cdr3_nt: TGCAGTGCTAGTGGCAGGGCAGCCAATGAGCAGTTCTTC
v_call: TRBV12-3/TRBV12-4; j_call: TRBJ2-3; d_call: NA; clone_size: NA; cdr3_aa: CASSDGISRTDTQYF; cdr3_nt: TGTGCCAGCAGCGACGGCATCTCCCGCACAGATACGCAGTATTTT
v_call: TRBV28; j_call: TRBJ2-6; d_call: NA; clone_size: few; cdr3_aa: CASSSLQFSGANVLTF; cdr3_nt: TGTGCCAGCAGTTCTCTGCAGTTCTCTGGGGCCAACGTCCTGACTTTC
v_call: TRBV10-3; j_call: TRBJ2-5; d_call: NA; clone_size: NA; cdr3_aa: CAISVRQQETQYF; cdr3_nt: TGTGCCATCAGTGTACGACAGCAAGAGACCCAGTACTTC
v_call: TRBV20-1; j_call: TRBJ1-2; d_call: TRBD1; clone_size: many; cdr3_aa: CSAGDRVVGYGYTF; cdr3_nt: TGCAGTGCTGGCGACAGGGTGGTGGGCTATGGCTACACCTTC
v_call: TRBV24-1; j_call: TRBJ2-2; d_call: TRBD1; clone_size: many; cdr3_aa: CATSDRDRAVDTGELFF; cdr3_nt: TGTGCCACCAGTGATCGTGACAGGGCAGTGGACACCGGGGAGCTGTTTTTT
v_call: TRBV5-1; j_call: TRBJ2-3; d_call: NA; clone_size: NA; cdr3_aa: CASASAGATDTQYF; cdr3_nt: TGCGCCAGCGCCAGCGCAGGGGCCACAGATACGCAGTATTTT
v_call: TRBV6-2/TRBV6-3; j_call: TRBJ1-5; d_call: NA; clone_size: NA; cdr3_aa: CASSFGGGTRPPQHF; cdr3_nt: TGTGCCAGCAGTTTCGGGGGGGGAACAAGACCCCCCCAGCATTTT
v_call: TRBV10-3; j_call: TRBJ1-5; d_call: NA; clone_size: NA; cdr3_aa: CAISELWGGDQPQHF; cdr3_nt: TGTGCCATCAGTGAGCTGTGGGGAGGAGATCAGCCCCAGCATTTT
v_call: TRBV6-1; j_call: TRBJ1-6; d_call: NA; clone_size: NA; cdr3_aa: CASQPDRHNSPLHF; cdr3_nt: TGTGCCAGCCAACCTGACAGGCACAATTCACCCCTCCACTTT
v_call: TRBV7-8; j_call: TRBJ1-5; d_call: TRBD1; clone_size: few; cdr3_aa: CASSRGTGGAGQPQHF; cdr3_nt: TGTGCCAGCAGCCGAGGGACAGGGGGCGCAGGTCAGCCCCAGCATTTT
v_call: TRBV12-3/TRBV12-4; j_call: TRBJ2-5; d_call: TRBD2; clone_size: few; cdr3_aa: CASSTGLAGVGSGETQYF; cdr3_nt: TGTGCCAGCAGCACGGGACTAGCGGGAGTGGGTTCTGGAGAGACCCAGTACTTC
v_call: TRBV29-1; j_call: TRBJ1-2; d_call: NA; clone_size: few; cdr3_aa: CSVDPRGTHNYGYTF; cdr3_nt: TGCAGCGTTGATCCGCGGGGGACACACAACTATGGCTACACCTTC
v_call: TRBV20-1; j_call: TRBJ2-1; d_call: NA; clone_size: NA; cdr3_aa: CRAGTPGLGHNEQFF; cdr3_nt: TGCAGGGCTGGAACTCCGGGCCTCGGGCACAATGAGCAGTTCTTC
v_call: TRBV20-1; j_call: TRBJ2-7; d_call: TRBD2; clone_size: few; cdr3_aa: CSACPSGSGYEQYF; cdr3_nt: TGCAGTGCCTGCCCTAGCGGGAGTGGCTACGAGCAGTACTTC
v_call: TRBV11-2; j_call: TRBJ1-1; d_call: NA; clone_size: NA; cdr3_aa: CASSQLGTMNTEAFF; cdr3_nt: TGTGCCAGCAGCCAGTTAGGGACAATGAACACTGAAGCTTTCTTT
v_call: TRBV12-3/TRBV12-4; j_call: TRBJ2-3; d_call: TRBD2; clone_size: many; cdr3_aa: CASSLGTSGGAGSDTQYF; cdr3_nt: TGTGCCAGCAGTTTAGGGACTAGCGGGGGGGCCGGATCAGATACGCAGTATTTT
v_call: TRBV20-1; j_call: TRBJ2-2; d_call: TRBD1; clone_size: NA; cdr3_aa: CSARQQGRVTGELFF; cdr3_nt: TGCAGTGCTAGACAACAGGGGCGGGTCACCGGGGAGCTGTTTTTT
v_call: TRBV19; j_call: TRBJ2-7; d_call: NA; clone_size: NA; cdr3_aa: CASSLTTPANF; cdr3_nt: TGTGCCAGTAGTCTAACGACCCCGGCCAACTTC
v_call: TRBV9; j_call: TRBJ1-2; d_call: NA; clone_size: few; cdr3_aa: CASSPGGNFYNYGYTF; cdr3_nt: TGTGCCAGCAGCCCCGGTGGGAACTTCTACAACTATGGCTACACCTTC
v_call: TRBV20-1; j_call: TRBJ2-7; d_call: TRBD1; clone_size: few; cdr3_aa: CSANRGPISYEQYF; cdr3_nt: TGCAGTGCAAACAGGGGCCCTATCTCCTACGAGCAGTACTTC
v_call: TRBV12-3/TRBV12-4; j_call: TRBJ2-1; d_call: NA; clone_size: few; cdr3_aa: CASSLRVSSYNEQFF; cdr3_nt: TGTGCCAGCAGTTTACGGGTGAGCTCCTACAATGAGCAGTTCTTC
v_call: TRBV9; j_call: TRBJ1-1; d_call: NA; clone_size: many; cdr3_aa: CASSASGAMNTEAFF; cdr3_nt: TGTGCCAGCAGCGCCTCAGGGGCGATGAACACTGAAGCTTTCTTT
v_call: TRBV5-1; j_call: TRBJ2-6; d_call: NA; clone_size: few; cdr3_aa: CASSHPPGSPPLYGANVLTF; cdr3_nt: TGCGCCAGCAGCCATCCCCCCGGGAGCCCACCTCTTTATGGGGCCAACGTCCTGACTTTC
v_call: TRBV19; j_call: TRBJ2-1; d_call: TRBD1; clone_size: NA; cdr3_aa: CASSMRARGSSYNEQFF; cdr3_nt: TGTGCCAGTAGTATGCGGGCCAGGGGGAGCTCCTACAATGAGCAGTTCTTC
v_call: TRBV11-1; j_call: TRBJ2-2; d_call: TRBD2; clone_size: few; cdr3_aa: CASSGTINTGELFF; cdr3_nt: TGTGCCAGCAGCGGGACTATAAACACCGGGGAGCTGTTTTTT
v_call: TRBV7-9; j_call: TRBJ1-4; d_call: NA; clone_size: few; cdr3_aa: CASSLGAGRNEKLFF; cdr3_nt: TGTGCCAGCAGCTTAGGAGCTGGGCGTAATGAAAAACTGTTTTTT
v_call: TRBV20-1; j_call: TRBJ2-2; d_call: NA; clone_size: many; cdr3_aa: CSASRGASNTGELFF; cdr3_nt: TGCAGTGCTTCCAGGGGGGCCAGCAACACCGGGGAGCTGTTTTTT
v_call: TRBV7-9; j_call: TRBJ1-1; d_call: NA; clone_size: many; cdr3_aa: CASSLARGIHTEAFF; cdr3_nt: TGTGCCAGCAGCTTAGCTAGGGGAATACACACTGAAGCTTTCTTT